This paragraph reports one T cell receptor beta chain. Its antigen is undetermined. This specimen comes from a study of cytomegalovirus exposure and HLA in healthy donors. Whole-study findings and limits: It was 150 to 200 TCR beta chains that were listed as cytomegalovirus-associated. Rare sequences made up most TCRs, while some public TCRs were found in many donors.

This CDR3 is 15 amino acids long. V was clipped by 4 bases and J by 0 bases, with 7 bases between them. Per germline, CDR1 LGHNA and CDR2 YNFKEQ. 13 Jbeta primers and 60 Vbeta primers were used for the PCR. Profiling relied on immunoSEQ multiplex PCR, and the TCRdb table lists in-frame clones only, not all of them. This table has more than 110,000 clones, 80% appearing once. Sequenced material: PBMCs. This chain joins TRBV4-2 and TRBJ1-6; D possibly corresponds to TRBD1 (6 bases). This TCR came from a male donor in good health and CMV-seronegative. The CDR3 protein is CASSRDNSYNSPLHF. CDR3 coding DNA: TGTGCCAGCAGCCGGGACAACTCCTATAATTCACCCCTCCACTTT.